What follows are 27 T cell receptor beta chains derived from one specimen sequenced in a study of blood T cell repertoires in COVID-19. Produced via immunoSEQ multiplex PCR; TCRdb's table is partial and in-frame only. The sample has about 25,000 clones, around 89% seen once. Sample: peripheral blood. The source is a man in his 70s with acute or convalescent COVID-19.

J is TRBJ2-1 and V is TRBV21-1; the D segment call TRBD1 is taken from the table without a DNA check. TRBV21-1 is an annotated pseudogene. There are 15 residues in the CDR3. The CDR3 DNA is TGTGCCAGCAGCAGCCGGACAGGGTTAAACTATGAGCAGTTCTTC. Translating it yields CASSSRTGLNYEQFF.

V is TRBV15 and J is TRBJ1-1; TRBD1 might be the D (5 bases). This CDR3 region has 16 residues. V was pared by 0 bases and J by 3 bases, with 14 bases between. The germline V gene has CDR1 LNHNV and CDR2 YYDKDF (reference sequence). In nucleotides, the CDR3 is TGTGCCACCAGCAGAGATGCGGGGGGAGGAGACACTGAAGCTTTCTTT. Translated: CATSRDAGGGDTEAFF.

The J gene is TRBJ1-2, the V gene TRBV7-9, with 8 bases matching TRBD1. Germline V lookup: CDR1 SEHNR, CDR2 FQNEAQ (reference sequence). V shed 5 bases, J shed 9 bases, and the junction held 11 bases outside the gene matches. CDR3 length equals 14 residues. In DNA, the CDR3 is TGTGCCAGCAGCGACTGGGACAGGCGAGGGAGCTACACCTTC. It specifies CASSDWDRRGSYTF.

V usage is TRBV29-1 and J usage is TRBJ1-4; a weak D match, TRBD1 (6 bases). Between the trimmed V and J ends, which lost 5 bases and 6 bases, there was a span of 16 bases. Germline-derived CDR1 and CDR2 are SQVTM and ANQGSEA. The CDR3 is 14 amino acids. The CDR3 DNA reads as TGCAGCGTTAAAAACAGGGTTAGGGATGAAAAACTGTTTTTT. This codes for CSVKNRVRDEKLFF.

CDR3 DNA sequence: TGTGCCAGCAGCCGACTAGGGACTAGCTCCCGATCCGGGGAGACCCAGTACTTC. This translates into CASSRLGTSSRSGETQYF. The gene calls are TRBV7-9 and TRBJ2-5; 9 bases agree with TRBD2. The CDR3 totals 18 residues. V trimming: 5 bases; J trimming: 5 bases; junction bases outside the gene matches: 18. CDR1 is SEHNR, CDR2 FQNEAQ, per germline (reference sequence). The whole variable domain, filled in from reference TRBV7-9 and TRBJ2-5, reads DTGVSQNPRHKITKRGQNVTFRCDPISEHNRLYWYRQTLGQGPEFLTYFQNEAQLEKSRLLSDRFSAERPKGSFSTLEIQRTEQGDSAMYLCASSRLGTSSRSGETQYFGPGTRLLVL.

CDR3 in DNA: TGCGCCAGCAGCTTTAATGCAGGGCCGGCCAATGAGCAGTTCTTC. This translates into CASSFNAGPANEQFF. The chain has TRBV5-1 and TRBJ2-1; TRBD1 might be the D (5 bases). CDR1 and CDR2 from the germline V gene are SGHRS and YFSETQ. Trimming pared 2 bases from V and 6 bases from J, leaving 15 bases between. This CDR3 is built from 15 residues.

The chain couples TRBV19 to TRBJ2-7, with a tentative D call TRBD2 (5 bases). Germline loops: CDR1 LNHDA, CDR2 SQIVND (reference sequence). V was pared by 5 bases and J by 3 bases, with 8 bases between. This CDR3 is built from 12 residues. The CDR3 DNA reads as TGTGCCAGTAGTGCCCGGGACTACGAGCAGTACTTC. Translated: CASSARDYEQYF.

This clone was detected once. The V gene is TRBV3-1 (or the pseudogene TRBV3-2), the J gene TRBJ1-1; 8 bases agree with TRBD1. There are 17 residues in the CDR3. V dropped 3 bases and J dropped 10; count of bases not matched to a gene: 19. Germline values: CDR1 LGHDT, CDR2 YNNKEL (reference sequence). The CDR3 loop reads CASSHPPGQVLGSGAFF. CDR3 DNA: TGTGCCAGCAGCCACCCTCCGGGACAGGTGTTAGGAAGTGGAGCTTTCTTT.

The chain couples TRBV19 to TRBJ2-5; D might be TRBD2 (6 bases). With 6 bases removed from V and 1 base from J, the gap between germline ends came to 9 bases. Germline CDR1 reads LNHDA; CDR2 reads SQIVND (reference sequence). This CDR3 has 13 residues. The CDR3 sequence: CASRSGAQETQYF. In nucleotides, the CDR3 is TGTGCCAGTAGGTCGGGAGCCCAAGAGACCCAGTACTTC.

This clone was detected only a few times. The V and J genes are TRBV6-5 and TRBJ1-2; weak D call: TRBD1 (5 bases). The CDR3 consists of 13 residues. Looked up from germline, CDR1 is MNHEY and CDR2 is SVGAGI. Trimming shortened V by 3 bases and J by 3 bases, and 8 bases separated the two germline ends. CDR3 amino acids: CASSYDSYYGYTF. In nucleotides, the CDR3 is TGTGCCAGCAGTTATGACAGTTACTATGGCTACACCTTC.

V and J are TRBV2 and TRBJ1-5; the D gene is possibly TRBD1 (5 bases). V gave up 8 bases and J gave up 1 base, with 9 bases separating them. Germline-derived CDR1 and CDR2 are SNHLY and FYNNEI. This CDR3 contains 13 residues. Here the CDR3 DNA reads TGTGCCAGCTGCGGGGACAGCAATCAGCCCCAGCATTTT. Its protein product is CASCGDSNQPQHF.

This clone is medium-sized within its sample. CDR3 nucleotides: TGTGCCAGCAGAAGCCCAACTAGCGGGAGCGACGAGCAGTACTTC. Its protein product is CASRSPTSGSDEQYF. V gene TRBV11-2 combines with J gene TRBJ2-7; 11 bases map to TRBD2. The CDR3 runs 15 residues. Germline CDR1 is SGHAT and CDR2 is FQNNGV. Trimming cost V 6 bases and J 5 bases; bases outside gene matches: 9.

This clone appeared once. The chain has TRBV6-2 or TRBV6-3 and TRBJ2-4, with D perhaps TRBD2 (5 bases). CDR3 length equals 14 residues. Deletions cut 2 bases from V and 1 base from J, with 6 bases between. CDR1 is MNHEY and CDR2 is SVGEGT in the germline V gene. The CDR3, as DNA: TGTGCCAGCAGTTACACGGGGGCCAAAAACATTCAGTACTTC. Residues: CASSYTGAKNIQYF.

This clone was counted a single time. The chain is built from TRBV27 and TRBJ1-1; a possible D gene is TRBD1 (6 bases). Germline values: CDR1 MNHEY, CDR2 SMNVEV (reference sequence). With 7 bases removed from V and 4 bases from J, the gap between germline ends came to 19 bases. The CDR3 runs to 15 residues. The chain's CDR3 is CASTLSWGRPTEAFF. The CDR3 bases are TGTGCCAGCACCCTAAGCTGGGGGCGTCCCACTGAAGCTTTCTTT.

This chain's CDR3 is CASSLGGPTYTDTQYF. DNA for the CDR3: TGTGCCAGCAGCTTGGGAGGGCCTACCTACACAGATACGCAGTATTTT. The chain links TRBV7-9 to TRBJ2-3, with TRBD2 matching over 7 bases. This CDR3 region has 16 residues. The germline V gene encodes CDR1 SEHNR and CDR2 FQNEAQ (reference sequence). J was trimmed by 2 bases and V by 3 bases; bases with no gene match: 8.

On this clone itself: At one of its ends the junction is not consistent with the germline gene, which may arise from a read error. The V call is TRBV7-7, the J call TRBJ2-5; TRBD2 aligns across 10 bases. Germline-derived CDR1 and CDR2 are SSHAT and FNYEAQ (reference sequence). The CDR3 extends over 17 amino acids. The CDR3 DNA reads TGTGCTAGCAGCCCCTACCGTCAAGCGGGAGGGCCAGGGACCCAGTACTTC. It specifies CASSPYRQAGGPGTQYF. Drawing the rest from reference TRBV7-7 and TRBJ2-5, the complete variable domain is GAGVSQSPRYKVTKRGQDVTLRCDPISSHATLYWYQQALGQGPEFLTYFNYEAQPDKSGLPSDRFSAERPEGSISTLTIQRTEQRDSAMYRCASSPYRQAGGPGTQYFGPGTRLLVL.

In its sample, this clone was seen once. The chain has TRBV5-1 and TRBJ2-3; the D gene is possibly TRBD2 (5 bases). Germline values: CDR1 SGHRS, CDR2 YFSETQ. The V and J ends lost 6 bases and 3 bases respectively, with 17 bases between them. The CDR3 contains 15 residues. Written as DNA, the CDR3 is TGCGCCAGCACCATTAGAGGGATTGGAACAGATACGCAGTATTTT. Protein sequence: CASTIRGIGTDTQYF. The complete variable domain, with remaining parts taken from reference TRBV5-1 and TRBJ2-3, reads KAGVTQTPRYLIKTRGQQVTLSCSPISGHRSVSWYQQTPGQGLQFLFEYFSETQRNKGNFPGRFSGRQFSNSRSEMNVSTLELGDSALYLCASTIRGIGTDTQYFGPGTRLTVL.

J is TRBJ1-6 and V is TRBV7-3; D might be TRBD1 (6 bases). The CDR3 runs to 13 residues. In germline, CDR1 is SGHTA, CDR2 FQGTGA. V was clipped by 5 bases and J by 8 bases, with 10 bases between them. As DNA, the CDR3 is TGTGCCAGCAGCCATTCAGGGGATTCACCCCTCCACTTT. Amino acid sequence: CASSHSGDSPLHF.

This clone has just a few counts. CDR3 DNA: TGTGCCAGCAGTTCCTACAGGGACAGGGGGAAAGAGACCCAGTACTTC. Its translation is CASSSYRDRGKETQYF. V gene TRBV27 combines with J gene TRBJ2-5; 11 nucleotides match TRBD1. CDR1 is MNHEY and CDR2 is SMNVEV in the germline V gene (reference sequence). The CDR3 has 16 residues. V was pared by 4 bases and J by 3 bases, with 7 bases of the junction left unmatched.

The chain joins TRBV7-8 to TRBJ2-1; weak D call: TRBD2 (5 bases). The V gene's germline CDR1 is SGHVS and CDR2 FQNEAQ. CDR3 length: 15 residues. V gave up 0 bases and J gave up 2 bases, with 8 bases separating them. CDR3 DNA: TGTGCCAGCAGCTTAGCGCCCGGGACCTACAATGAGCAGTTCTTC. Translated: CASSLAPGTYNEQFF.

The V and J genes are TRBV7-9 and TRBJ2-7; 8 nucleotides line up with TRBD1. The length of the CDR3 is 18 residues. J was trimmed by 3 bases and V by 6 bases; bases with no gene match: 19. Germline lookup yields CDR1 SEHNR and CDR2 FQNEAQ (reference sequence). CDR3 amino acids: CASSLPIWTGKTFYEQYF. The CDR3 DNA reads TGTGCCAGCAGTCTCCCGATCTGGACAGGGAAAACCTTCTACGAGCAGTACTTC.

The CDR3 loop reads CASRLNSWDTQYF. The CDR3 DNA follows: TGTGCCAGCAGGCTTAACAGTTGGGATACGCAGTATTTT. The chain employs TRBV2 and TRBJ2-3; no reliable D call. Between the trimmed V and J ends, which lost 6 bases and 6 bases, there was a span of 13 bases. Per germline, CDR1 SNHLY and CDR2 FYNNEI. CDR3 length: 13 amino acids.

The CDR3 region is CASSEEFRTSKNEQFF. The CDR3 DNA is TGTGCCAGCAGTGAAGAGTTCCGGACTAGCAAGAATGAGCAGTTCTTC. The chain is built from TRBV6-1 and TRBJ2-1, with 8 bases matching TRBD2. With V trimmed by 1 base and J by 7 bases, 9 bases remained unmatched. The CDR3 length is 16 residues. CDR1 and CDR2 from the germline V gene are MNHNS and SASEGT.

V gene TRBV19 combines with J gene TRBJ2-7, with D perhaps TRBD2 (6 bases). CDR3 length: 14 residues. V shed 1 base and J shed 5 bases, with 12 bases lying between them. Germline CDR1 LNHDA, CDR2 SQIVND (reference sequence). The CDR3 DNA reads as TGTGCCAGTAGTATAGGAGGAGGGTGGGACGAGCAGTACTTC. This sequence encodes CASSIGGGWDEQYF.

V is TRBV23-1 and J is TRBJ2-7, with D perhaps TRBD2 (5 bases). TRBV23-1 is an open reading frame whose function is uncertain. The germline V and J ends were trimmed by 4 bases and 4 bases, with 20 bases remaining between them. The CDR3 is 16 residues long. The CDR3 coding sequence is TGCGCCAGCAGTCCTAGTCCCGATAGCGTAAGATACGAGCAGTACTTC. It encodes CASSPSPDSVRYEQYF.

The chain joins TRBV6-6 to TRBJ2-3; 10 bases map to TRBD2. CDR1 and CDR2 from the germline V gene are MNHNY and SVGAGI (reference sequence). This CDR3 spans 14 amino acids. The ends lost 6 bases at V and 5 bases at J; junction bases unmatched: 5. CDR3 nucleotides: TGTGCCAGCAGGCCCGGGACTAGCGTAGATACGCAGTATTTT. Translation gives CASRPGTSVDTQYF.

This chain connects TRBV18 to TRBJ1-4, with 7 bases matching TRBD1. Germline trimming cut 3 bases from V and 7 bases from J; bases unmatched to any gene: 8. Germline values: CDR1 KGHSH, CDR2 LQKENI. The length of the CDR3 is 15 residues. This chain's CDR3 is CASSPQDRQGEKLFF. CDR3 bases: TGTGCCAGCTCACCCCAGGACAGGCAGGGTGAAAAACTGTTTTTT.